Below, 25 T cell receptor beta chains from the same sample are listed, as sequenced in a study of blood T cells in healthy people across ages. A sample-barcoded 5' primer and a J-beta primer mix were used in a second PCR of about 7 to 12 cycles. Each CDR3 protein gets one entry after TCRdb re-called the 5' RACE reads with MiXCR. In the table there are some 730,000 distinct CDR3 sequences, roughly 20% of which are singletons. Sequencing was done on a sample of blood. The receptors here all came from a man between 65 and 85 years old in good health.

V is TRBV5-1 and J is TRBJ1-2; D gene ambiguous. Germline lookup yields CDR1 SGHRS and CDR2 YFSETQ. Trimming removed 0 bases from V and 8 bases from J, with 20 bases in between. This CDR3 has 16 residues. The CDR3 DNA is TGCGCCAGCAGCTTGGCGATTACCGGGTCCCGAAAGGGCTACACCTTC. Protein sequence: CASSLAITGSRKGYTF.

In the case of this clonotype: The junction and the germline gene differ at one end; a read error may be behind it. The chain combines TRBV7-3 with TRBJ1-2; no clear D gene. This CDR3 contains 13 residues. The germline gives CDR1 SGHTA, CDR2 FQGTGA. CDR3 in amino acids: CVSSTDPSHGYTF. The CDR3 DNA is TGTGTCAGCAGCACCGACCCTTCTCATGGCTACACCTTC.

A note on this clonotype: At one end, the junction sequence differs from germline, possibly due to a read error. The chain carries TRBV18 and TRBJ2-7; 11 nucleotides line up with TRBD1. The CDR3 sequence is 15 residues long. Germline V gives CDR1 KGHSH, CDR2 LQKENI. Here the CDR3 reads CASFSRTGGSHEQYF. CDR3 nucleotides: TGTGCCAGCTTTTCCCGGACAGGGGGCTCCCACGAGCAGTACTTC.

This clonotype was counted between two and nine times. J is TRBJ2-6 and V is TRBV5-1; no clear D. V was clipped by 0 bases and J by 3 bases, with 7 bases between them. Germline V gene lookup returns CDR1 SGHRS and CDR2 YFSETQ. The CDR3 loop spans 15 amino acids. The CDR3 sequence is CASSLGLGGANVLTF. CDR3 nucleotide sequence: TGCGCCAGCAGCTTGGGACTTGGTGGGGCCAACGTCCTGACTTTC.

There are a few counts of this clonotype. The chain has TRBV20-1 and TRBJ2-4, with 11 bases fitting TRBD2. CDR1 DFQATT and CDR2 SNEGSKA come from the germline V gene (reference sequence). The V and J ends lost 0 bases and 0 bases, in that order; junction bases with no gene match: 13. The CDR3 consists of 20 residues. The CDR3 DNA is TGCAGTGCTAGAGATATTAGCGGGGGGGACCCGAGTTCAGCCAAAAACATTCAGTACTTC. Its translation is CSARDISGGDPSSAKNIQYF.

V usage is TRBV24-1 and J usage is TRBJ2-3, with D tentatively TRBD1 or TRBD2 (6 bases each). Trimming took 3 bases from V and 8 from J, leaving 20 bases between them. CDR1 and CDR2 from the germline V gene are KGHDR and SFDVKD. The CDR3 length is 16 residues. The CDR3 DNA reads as TGTGCCACCAGTGATCCGGGACGGCTTAGGGGGGCTACGCAGTATTTT. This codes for CATSDPGRLRGATQYF.

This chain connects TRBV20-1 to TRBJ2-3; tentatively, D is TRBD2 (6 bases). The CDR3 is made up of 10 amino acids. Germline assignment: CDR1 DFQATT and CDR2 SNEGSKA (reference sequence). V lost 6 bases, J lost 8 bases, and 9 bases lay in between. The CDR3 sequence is CSAKRATQYF. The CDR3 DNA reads TGCAGTGCAAAGCGGGCTACGCAGTATTTT.

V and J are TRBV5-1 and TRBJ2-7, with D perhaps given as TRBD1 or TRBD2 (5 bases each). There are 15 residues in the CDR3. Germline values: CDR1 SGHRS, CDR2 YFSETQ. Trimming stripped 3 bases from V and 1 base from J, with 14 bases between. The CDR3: CASSSLGTVSYEQYF. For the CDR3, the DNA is TGCGCCAGCAGCTCCCTCGGGACGGTATCCTACGAGCAGTACTTC. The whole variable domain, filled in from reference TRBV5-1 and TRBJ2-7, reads KAGVTQTPRYLIKTRGQQVTLSCSPISGHRSVSWYQQTPGQGLQFLFEYFSETQRNKGNFPGRFSGRQFSNSRSEMNVSTLELGDSALYLCASSSLGTVSYEQYFGPGTRLTVT.

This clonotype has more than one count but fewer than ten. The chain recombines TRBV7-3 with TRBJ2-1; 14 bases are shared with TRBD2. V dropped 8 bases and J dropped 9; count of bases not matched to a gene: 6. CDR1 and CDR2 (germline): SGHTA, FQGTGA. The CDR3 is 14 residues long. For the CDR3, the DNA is TGTGCCAGCTCACCGGGACTAGCGGGAGCTGAGCAGTTCTTC. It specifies CASSPGLAGAEQFF.

CDR3: CASRRQGDTGELFF. CDR3 nucleotides: TGTGCCAGTCGAAGACAGGGTGACACCGGGGAGCTGTTTTTT. The chain uses TRBV19 and TRBJ2-2; 7 nucleotides align to TRBD1. The CDR3 has 14 residues. Germline V lookup: CDR1 LNHDA, CDR2 SQIVND (reference sequence). V lost 8 bases, J lost 3 bases, and 6 bases stayed unmatched.

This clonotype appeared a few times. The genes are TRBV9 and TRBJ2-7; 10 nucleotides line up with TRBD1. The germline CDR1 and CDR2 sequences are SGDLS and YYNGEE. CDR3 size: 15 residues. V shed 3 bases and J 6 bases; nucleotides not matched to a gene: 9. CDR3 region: CASSDRDRGIGEQYF. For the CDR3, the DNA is TGTGCCAGCAGCGACCGGGACAGGGGAATAGGCGAGCAGTACTTC. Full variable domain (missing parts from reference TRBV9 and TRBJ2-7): DSGVTQTPKHLITATGQRVTLRCSPRSGDLSVYWYQQSLDQGLQFLIQYYNGEERAKGNILERFSAQQFPDLHSELNLSSLELGDSALYFCASSDRDRGIGEQYFGPGTRLTVT.

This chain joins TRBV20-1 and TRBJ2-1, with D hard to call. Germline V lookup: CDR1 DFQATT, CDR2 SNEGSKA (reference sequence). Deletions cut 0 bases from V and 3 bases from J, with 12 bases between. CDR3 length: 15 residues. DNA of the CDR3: TGCAGTGCTAGAGATGCATCCGCGCACTACAATGAGCAGTTCTTC. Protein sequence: CSARDASAHYNEQFF.

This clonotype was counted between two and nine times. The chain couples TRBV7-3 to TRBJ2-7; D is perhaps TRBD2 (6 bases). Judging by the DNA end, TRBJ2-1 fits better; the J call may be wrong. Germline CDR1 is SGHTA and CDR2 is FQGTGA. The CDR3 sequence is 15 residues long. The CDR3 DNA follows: TGTGCCAGCAGCCCCGGACCCATTAGCGGCAATGAGCAGTTCTTC. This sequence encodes CASSPGPISGNEQFF.

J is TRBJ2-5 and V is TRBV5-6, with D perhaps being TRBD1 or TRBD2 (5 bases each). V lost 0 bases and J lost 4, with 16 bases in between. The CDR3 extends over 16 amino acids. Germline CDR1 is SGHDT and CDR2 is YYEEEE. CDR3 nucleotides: TGTGCCAGCAGCTTGGGTCTCTCCCTGGGACGAGAGACCCAGTACTTC. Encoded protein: CASSLGLSLGRETQYF. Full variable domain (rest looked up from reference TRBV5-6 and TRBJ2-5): DAGVTQSPTHLIKTRGQQVTLRCSPKSGHDTVSWYQQALGQGPQFIFQYYEEEERQRGNFPDRFSGHQFPNYSSELNVNALLLGDSALYLCASSLGLSLGRETQYFGPGTRLLVL.

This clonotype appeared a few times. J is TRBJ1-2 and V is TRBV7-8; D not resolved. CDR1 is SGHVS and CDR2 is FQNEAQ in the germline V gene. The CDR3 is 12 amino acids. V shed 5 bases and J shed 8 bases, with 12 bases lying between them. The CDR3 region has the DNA TGTGCCAGCAGCGAAGACCTTTGGGGCTACACCTTC. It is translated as CASSEDLWGYTF.

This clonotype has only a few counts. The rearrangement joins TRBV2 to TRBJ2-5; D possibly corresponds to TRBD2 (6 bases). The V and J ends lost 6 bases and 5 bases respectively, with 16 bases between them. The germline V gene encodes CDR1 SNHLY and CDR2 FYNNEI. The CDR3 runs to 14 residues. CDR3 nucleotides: TGTGCCAGCAGACCACCGGGACTTAGGGAGACCCAGTACTTC. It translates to CASRPPGLRETQYF.

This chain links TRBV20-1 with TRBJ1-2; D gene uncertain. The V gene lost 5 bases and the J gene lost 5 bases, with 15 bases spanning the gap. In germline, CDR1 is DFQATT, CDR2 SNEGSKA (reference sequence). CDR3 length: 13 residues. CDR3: CSASHSLVYGYTF. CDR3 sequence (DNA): TGCAGTGCTTCTCACAGCCTAGTGTATGGCTACACCTTC.

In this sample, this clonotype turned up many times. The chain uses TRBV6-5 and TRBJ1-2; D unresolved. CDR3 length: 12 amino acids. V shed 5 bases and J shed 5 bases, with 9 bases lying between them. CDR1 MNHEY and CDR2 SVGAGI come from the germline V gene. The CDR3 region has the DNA TGTGCCAGCAGTCCCGTTAATTATGGCTACACCTTC. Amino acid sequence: CASSPVNYGYTF.

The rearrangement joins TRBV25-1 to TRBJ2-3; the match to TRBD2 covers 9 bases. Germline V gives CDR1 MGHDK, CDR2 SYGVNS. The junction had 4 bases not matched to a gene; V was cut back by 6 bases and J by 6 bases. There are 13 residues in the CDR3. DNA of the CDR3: TGTGCCAGCAGAATAGCGGGAGATGATACGCAGTATTTT. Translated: CASRIAGDDTQYF. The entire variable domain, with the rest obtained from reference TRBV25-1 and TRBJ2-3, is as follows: EADIYQTPRYLVIGTGKKITLECSQTMGHDKMYWYQQDPGMELHLIHYSYGVNSTEKGDLSSESTVSRIRTEHFPLTLESARPSHTSQYLCASRIAGDDTQYFGPGTRLTVL.

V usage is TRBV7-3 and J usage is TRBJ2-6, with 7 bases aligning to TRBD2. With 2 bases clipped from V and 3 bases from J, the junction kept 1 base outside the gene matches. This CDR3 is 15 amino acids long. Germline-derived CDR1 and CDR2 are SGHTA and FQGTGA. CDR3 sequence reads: CASSLGRGGANVLTF. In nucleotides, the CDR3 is TGTGCCAGCAGCTTAGGGAGGGGTGGGGCCAACGTCCTGACTTTC. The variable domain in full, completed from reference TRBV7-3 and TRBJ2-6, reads GAGVSQTPSNKVTEKGKYVELRCDPISGHTALYWYRQSLGQGPEFLIYFQGTGAADDSGLPNDRFFAVRPEGSVSTLKIQRTERGDSAVYLCASSLGRGGANVLTFGAGSRLTVL.

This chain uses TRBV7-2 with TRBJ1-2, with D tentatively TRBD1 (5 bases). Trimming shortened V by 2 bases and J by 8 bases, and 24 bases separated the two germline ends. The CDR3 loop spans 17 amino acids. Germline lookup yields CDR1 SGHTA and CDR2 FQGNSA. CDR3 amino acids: CASSLLTAEKTSLGYTF. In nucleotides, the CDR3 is TGTGCCAGCAGCTTATTGACAGCCGAGAAAACGAGCCTGGGCTACACCTTC.

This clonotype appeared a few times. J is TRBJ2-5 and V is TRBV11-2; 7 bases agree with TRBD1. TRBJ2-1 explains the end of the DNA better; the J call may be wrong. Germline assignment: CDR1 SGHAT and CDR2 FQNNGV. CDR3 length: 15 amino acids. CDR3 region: CASSSTGQFRGEQFF. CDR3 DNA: TGTGCCAGCAGCTCGACGGGACAGTTTCGGGGTGAGCAGTTCTTC.

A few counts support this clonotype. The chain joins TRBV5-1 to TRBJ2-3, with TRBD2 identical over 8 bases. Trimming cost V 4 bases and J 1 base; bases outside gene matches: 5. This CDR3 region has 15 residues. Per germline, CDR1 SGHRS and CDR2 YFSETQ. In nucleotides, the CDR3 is TGCGCCAGCAGCGTTAGCGGGGCCCGCACAGATACGCAGTATTTT. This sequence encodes CASSVSGARTDTQYF.

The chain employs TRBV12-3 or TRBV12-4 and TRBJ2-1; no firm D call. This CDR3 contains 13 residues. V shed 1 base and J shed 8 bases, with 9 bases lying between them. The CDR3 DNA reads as TGTGCCAGCAGTTTAGTTTCGGCCCATGAGCAGTTCTTC. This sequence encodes CASSLVSAHEQFF.

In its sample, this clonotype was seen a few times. The CDR3 nucleotides read TGTGCCAGCAGTTCGACAGACCTTAATGAAAAACTGTTTTTT. Translation gives CASSSTDLNEKLFF. The chain joins TRBV12-3 or TRBV12-4 to TRBJ1-4; tentatively, D is TRBD1 (5 bases). Between the trimmed V and J ends, which lost 4 bases and 4 bases, there was a span of 10 bases. This CDR3 contains 14 residues.